The 15 T cell receptor beta chains below were found in one sample sequenced in a study of immune heterogeneity within non-small cell lung tumors. For the TCR beta CDR3, multiplex PCR with 32 V and 13 J primers performed the amplification. TCRdb itself ran the multiplex PCR reads through MiXCR, one entry per CDR3 protein. The sample contains more than 9,000 distinct CDR3 sequences, 30% of which appear only once. Template was bulk tumor genomic DNA, around 620 ng per sample. Surgical sampling yielded several biopsies per primary tumor (spaced far apart). Surgery that was curative in intent was performed on patients with untreated, newly diagnosed non-small cell lung cancer. Sequenced input: lung tumor tissue. The receptors here all came from a woman aged 55-69 years with non-small cell lung cancer.

By frequency in the sample, this clonotype is medium-sized (0.01 to 0.1%). This chain joins TRBV28 and TRBJ1-5, with a tentative D call TRBD1 (5 bases). This CDR3 spans 15 amino acids. Trimming removed 4 bases from V and 4 bases from J, with 14 bases in between. Germline V gene sequence: CDR1 MDHEN, CDR2 SYDVKM. CDR3 loop: CASSSPTQGNQPQHF. CDR3 coding DNA: TGTGCCAGCAGTTCCCCAACGCAGGGTAATCAGCCCCAGCATTTT.

Sample share makes this clonotype medium-sized. The chain links TRBV6-1 to TRBJ1-4; perhaps TRBD1 as D (6 bases). The CDR3 is 14 amino acids. The V end was cut by 10 bases, the J end by 4 bases, with 16 bases between. In germline, CDR1 is MNHNS, CDR2 SASEGT. The CDR3 is CATHLKGGNEKLFF. CDR3 DNA sequence: TGTGCCACCCACCTAAAGGGGGGTAATGAAAAACTGTTTTTT.

The CDR3 nucleotides are TGCAGTGCTAGAGATCTGCAGGGGATTGAAGCTTTCTTT. It yields the protein CSARDLQGIEAFF. This chain links TRBV20-1 with TRBJ1-1; D perhaps matches TRBD1 (6 bases). Germline V gene data show CDR1 as DFQATT and CDR2 as SNEGSKA (reference sequence). Trimming cost V 0 bases and J 7 bases, with 12 bases left between them. The CDR3 is 13 amino acids.

The CDR3: CASSYPGIEQYF. The CDR3 region has the DNA TGTGCCAGCAGCTATCCAGGGATCGAGCAGTACTTC. The gene calls are TRBV5-6 and TRBJ2-7; perhaps TRBD1 as D (5 bases). The CDR3 runs to 12 residues. Germline CDR1 SGHDT, CDR2 YYEEEE. With 3 bases removed from V and 6 bases from J, the gap between germline ends came to 10 bases.

V gene TRBV5-1 combines with J gene TRBJ2-1; the match to TRBD2 covers 7 bases. CDR1 is SGHRS, CDR2 YFSETQ, per germline. Trimming cost V 4 bases and J 5 bases; bases outside gene matches: 6. The CDR3 extends over 14 amino acids. The CDR3 region is CASSLGTKHNEQFF. The CDR3 nucleotides read TGCGCCAGCAGCCTGGGGACTAAACACAATGAGCAGTTCTTC.

J is TRBJ2-3 and V is TRBV15; 9 bases match TRBD1. V was clipped by 1 base and J by 2 bases; unmatched bases: 1. Germline V gene data show CDR1 as LNHNV and CDR2 as YYDKDF (reference sequence). The CDR3 has 15 amino acids. The CDR3 reads CATSRGDRDTDTQYF. For the CDR3, the DNA is TGTGCCACCAGCAGAGGGGACAGGGACACAGATACGCAGTATTTT.

The rearrangement uses TRBV18 and TRBJ1-5; D uncertain. Germline assignment: CDR1 KGHSH and CDR2 LQKENI. The CDR3 loop spans 12 amino acids. Trimming pared 8 bases from V and 4 bases from J, leaving 9 bases between. The CDR3 is CASQTGNQPQHF. CDR3 coding DNA: TGTGCCAGCCAGACTGGGAATCAGCCCCAGCATTTT.

The chain has TRBV20-1 and TRBJ1-4; no clear D. The CDR3 totals 14 residues. V was shortened by 3 bases and J by 3 bases, with 11 bases between the two germline ends. CDR1 DFQATT and CDR2 SNEGSKA come from the germline V gene (reference sequence). Written as DNA, the CDR3 is TGCAGTGCTAGGTTCCAGGTTGCTAATGAAAAACTGTTTTTT. It yields the protein CSARFQVANEKLFF.

About this clonotype itself: This clone may be a read error of a much larger clone one base away. The chain uses TRBV7-8 and TRBJ2-7, with TRBD2 matching 13 bases. The germline CDR1 and CDR2 sequences are SGHVS and FQNEAQ. The CDR3 spans 17 residues. CDR3 loop: CASSPIPGLAGNYEQHF. The CDR3 DNA follows: TGTGCCAGCAGCCCCATTCCGGGACTAGCGGGAAACTACGAGCAGCACTTC.

This clonotype ranks as medium-sized. The chain is built from TRBV4-1 and TRBJ1-1; no definite D call. The CDR3 has 13 amino acids. Germline V CDR1 and CDR2: MGHRA, YSYEKL. Trimming cost V 4 bases and J 3 bases, with 9 bases left between them. Here the CDR3 reads CASSLRKYTEAFF. The CDR3 nucleotides read TGCGCCAGCAGCCTCAGAAAGTACACTGAAGCTTTCTTT.

Relative to its sample, this clonotype is medium-sized. This chain uses TRBV10-3 with TRBJ2-7; no reliable D call. CDR3 length equals 14 residues. The V gene lost 0 bases and the J gene lost 3 bases, with 9 bases spanning the gap. CDR1 is ENHRY and CDR2 is SYGVKD in the germline V gene. For the CDR3, the DNA is TGTGCCATCAGTGAGTCAAGTAAGGGCTACGAGCAGTACTTC. Residues: CAISESSKGYEQYF.

By sample share, this clonotype is medium-sized (0.01 to 0.1%). The rearrangement links TRBV27 to TRBJ1-4; 11 nucleotides align to TRBD1. Trimming cost V 1 base and J 6 bases; bases outside gene matches: 10. The CDR3 totals 18 residues. CDR1 is MNHEY and CDR2 is SMNVEV in the germline V gene (reference sequence). This chain's CDR3 is CASSLFRTGGGGDEKLFF. CDR3 sequence (DNA): TGTGCCAGCAGTTTATTTCGGACAGGGGGCGGGGGGGATGAAAAACTGTTTTTT.

As for this clonotype: A much bigger clone sits one base away, suggesting this may be a read error. The J gene is TRBJ2-1, the V gene TRBV6-4; 7 positions match TRBD2. Germline CDR1 and CDR2: MRHNA and SNTAGT. This CDR3 region has 15 residues. DNA for the CDR3: TGTTCCAGCAGTGACTCTGCGGGAGCAAACAATGAGCAGTTCTTC. This gives the protein CSSSDSAGANNEQFF.

In its sample, this clonotype was seen many times. The chain is built from TRBV2 and TRBJ2-1, with TRBD2 identical over 9 bases. Germline V gives CDR1 SNHLY, CDR2 FYNNEI. V was pared by 5 bases and J by 7 bases, with 6 bases of the junction left unmatched. This CDR3 comprises 14 residues. The CDR3 spells CASSNSGRINEQFF. The CDR3 DNA follows: TGTGCCAGCAGTAATAGCGGGAGAATTAATGAGCAGTTCTTC. Full variable domain (outside the CDR3, taken from reference TRBV2 and TRBJ2-1): EPEVTQTPSHQVTQMGQEVILRCVPISNHLYFYWYRQILGQKVEFLVSFYNNEISEKSEIFDDQFSVERPDGSNFTLKIRSTKLEDSAMYFCASSNSGRINEQFFGPGTRLTVL.

The chain employs TRBV6-1 and TRBJ1-6, with 8 positions matching TRBD1. J lost 6 bases, V lost 4 bases, and 8 bases had no gene match. Germline V gives CDR1 MNHNS, CDR2 SASEGT. This CDR3 region has 16 residues. The CDR3 is CASSVSGGAANSPLHF. The CDR3, as DNA: TGTGCCAGCAGTGTGTCAGGGGGCGCCGCTAATTCACCCCTCCACTTT.